This TCR beta chain comes out of a study of CD8 T cells in ankylosing spondylitis. Study-wide points: Previously reported in reactive arthritis synovial fluid and blood were some of the motif variants. Typical of ankylosing spondylitis blood, it appeared, was a TCR beta motif of several highly homologous variants.

V was pared by 8 bases and J by 3 bases, with 8 bases between. Germline V gene data show CDR1 as MNHEY and CDR2 as SVGAGI. The CDR3 is made up of 11 amino acids. This clonotype was observed many times. What it recognizes is unknown. Quantitative barcoded 5'-RACE was used to prepare TCR beta libraries. TCRdb fed the 5' RACE reads into MiXCR, producing one record per CDR3 protein. Among 450,000 to 550,000 distinct CDR3 sequences listed, 5.3% were seen once. The V call is TRBV6-5, the J call TRBJ2-7, with D tentatively TRBD2 (5 bases). Input material: blood, either unsorted or a sorted T cell fraction (not recorded which). This sequence originates from a male donor with ankylosing spondylitis. CDR3 coding DNA: TGTGCCAGCCGTCGGGGCTACGAGCAGTACTTC. This translates into CASRRGYEQYF.